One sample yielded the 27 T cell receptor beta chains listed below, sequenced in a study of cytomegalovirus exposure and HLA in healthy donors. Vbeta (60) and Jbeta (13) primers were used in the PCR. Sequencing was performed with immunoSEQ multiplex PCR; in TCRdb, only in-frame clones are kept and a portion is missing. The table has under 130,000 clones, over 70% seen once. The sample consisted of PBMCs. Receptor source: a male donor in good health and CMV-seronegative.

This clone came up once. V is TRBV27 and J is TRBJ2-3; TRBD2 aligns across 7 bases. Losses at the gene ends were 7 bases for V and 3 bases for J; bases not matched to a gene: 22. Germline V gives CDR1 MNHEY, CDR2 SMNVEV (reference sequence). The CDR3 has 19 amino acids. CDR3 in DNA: TGTGCCAGCAAGAACGGGGGGATAAACAGCGAGACGAGAACAGATACGCAGTATTTT. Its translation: CASKNGGINSETRTDTQYF.

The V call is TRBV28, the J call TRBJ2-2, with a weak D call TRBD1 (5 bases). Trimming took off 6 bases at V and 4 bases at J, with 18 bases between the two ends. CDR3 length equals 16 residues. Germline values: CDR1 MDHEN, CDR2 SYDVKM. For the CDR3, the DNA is TGTGCCAGCAGAATAACAGGTGGGCGCGGCACCGGGGAGCTGTTTTTT. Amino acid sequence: CASRITGGRGTGELFF.

The CDR3 nucleotides read TGTGCCTGGAGTGTACTCTCCGGGACAGGGGCGAGAAAACTGTTTTTT. Translation gives CAWSVLSGTGARKLFF. The chain joins TRBV30 to TRBJ1-4; 10 bases agree with TRBD1. J was trimmed by 10 bases and V by 0 bases; bases with no gene match: 11. The CDR3 covers 16 residues. Germline loops: CDR1 GTSNPN, CDR2 SVGIG (reference sequence). Full variable domain (missing parts from reference TRBV30 and TRBJ1-4): SQTIHQWPATLVQPVGSPLSLECTVEGTSNPNLYWYRQAAGRGLQLLFYSVGIGQISSEVPQNLSASRPQDRQFILSSKKLLLSDSGFYLCAWSVLSGTGARKLFFGSGTQLSVL.

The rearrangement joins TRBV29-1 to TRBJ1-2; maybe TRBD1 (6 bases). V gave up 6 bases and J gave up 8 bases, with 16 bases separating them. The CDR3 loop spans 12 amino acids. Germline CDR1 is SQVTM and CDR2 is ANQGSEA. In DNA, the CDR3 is TGCAGCGTGGGGGAGGGGGGGAAAGGCTACACCTTC. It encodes CSVGEGGKGYTF. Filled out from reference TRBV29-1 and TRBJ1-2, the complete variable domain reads SAVISQKPSRDICQRGTSLTIQCQVDSQVTMMFWYRQQPGQSLTLIATANQGSEATYESGFVIDKFPISRPNLTFSTLTVSNMSPEDSSIYLCSVGEGGKGYTFGSGTRLTVV.

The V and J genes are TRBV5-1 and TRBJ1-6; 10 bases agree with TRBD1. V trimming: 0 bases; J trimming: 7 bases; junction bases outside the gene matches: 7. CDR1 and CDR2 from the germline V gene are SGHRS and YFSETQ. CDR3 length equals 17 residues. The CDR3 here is CASSLGGSGQGNSPLHF. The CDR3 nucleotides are TGCGCCAGCAGCTTGGGCGGGTCGGGACAGGGGAATTCACCCCTCCACTTT.

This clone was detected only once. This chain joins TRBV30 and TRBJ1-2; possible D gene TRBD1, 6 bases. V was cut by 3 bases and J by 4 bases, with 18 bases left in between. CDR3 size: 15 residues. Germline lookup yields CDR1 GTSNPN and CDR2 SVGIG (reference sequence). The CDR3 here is CAWRVKAGVSYGYTF. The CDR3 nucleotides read TGTGCCTGGAGAGTAAAGGCAGGGGTTAGCTATGGCTACACCTTC.

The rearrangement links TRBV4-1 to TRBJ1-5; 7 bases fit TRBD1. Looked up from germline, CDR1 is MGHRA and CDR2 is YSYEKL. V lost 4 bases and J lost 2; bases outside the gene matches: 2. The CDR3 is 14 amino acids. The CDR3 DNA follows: TGCGCCAGCAGCCGAGACAGGGGCAATCAGCCCCAGCATTTT. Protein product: CASSRDRGNQPQHF.

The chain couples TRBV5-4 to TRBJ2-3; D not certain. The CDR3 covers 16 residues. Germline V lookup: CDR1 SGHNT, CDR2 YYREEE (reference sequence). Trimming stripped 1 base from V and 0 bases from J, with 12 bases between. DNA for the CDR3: TGTGCCAGCAGCTTGAAGAGAGGTGGAAGCACAGATACGCAGTATTTT. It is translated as CASSLKRGGSTDTQYF.

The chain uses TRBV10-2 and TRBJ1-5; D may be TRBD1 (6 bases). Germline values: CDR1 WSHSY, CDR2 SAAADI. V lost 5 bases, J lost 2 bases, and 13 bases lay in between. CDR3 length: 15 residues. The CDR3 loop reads CASSRGWNGNQPQHF. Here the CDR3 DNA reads TGCGCCAGCAGTAGGGGGTGGAATGGCAATCAGCCCCAGCATTTT.

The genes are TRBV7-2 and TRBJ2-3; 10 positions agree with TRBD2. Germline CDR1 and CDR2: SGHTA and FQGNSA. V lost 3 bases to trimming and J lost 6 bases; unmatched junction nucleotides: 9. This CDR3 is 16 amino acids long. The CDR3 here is CASSFVASGRGDTQYF. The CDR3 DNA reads TGTGCCAGCAGCTTTGTAGCTAGCGGGAGAGGTGATACGCAGTATTTT.

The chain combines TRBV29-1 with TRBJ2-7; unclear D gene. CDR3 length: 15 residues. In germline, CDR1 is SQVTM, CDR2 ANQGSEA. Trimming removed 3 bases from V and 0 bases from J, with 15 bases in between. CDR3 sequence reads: CSVDLAAGSSYEQYF. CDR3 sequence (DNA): TGCAGCGTTGACCTGGCGGCCGGGTCCTCCTACGAGCAGTACTTC.

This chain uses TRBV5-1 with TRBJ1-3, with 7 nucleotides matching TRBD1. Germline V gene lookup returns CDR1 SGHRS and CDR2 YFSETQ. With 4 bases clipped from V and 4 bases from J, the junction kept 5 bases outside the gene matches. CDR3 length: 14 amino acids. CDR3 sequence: CASSRDSGGNTIYF. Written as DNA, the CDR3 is TGCGCCAGCAGCCGGGACAGCGGCGGAAACACCATATATTTT.

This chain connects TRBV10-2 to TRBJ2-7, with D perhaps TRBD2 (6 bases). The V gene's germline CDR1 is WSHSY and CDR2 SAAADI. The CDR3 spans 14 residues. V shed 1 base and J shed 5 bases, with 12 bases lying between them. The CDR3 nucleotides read TGCGCCAGCAGTGAGTTGGCGGGACTGGACGAGCAGTACTTC. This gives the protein CASSELAGLDEQYF.

The CDR3 DNA is TGTGCCAGCTCTCCTCTAGCGGGAGACATCAATGAGCAGTTCTTC. It translates to CASSPLAGDINEQFF. The chain links TRBV18 to TRBJ2-1; 10 bases agree with TRBD2. The CDR3 runs 15 residues. Unmatched junction bases numbered 8, after V lost 6 bases and J lost 6 bases. Germline CDR1 KGHSH, CDR2 LQKENI.

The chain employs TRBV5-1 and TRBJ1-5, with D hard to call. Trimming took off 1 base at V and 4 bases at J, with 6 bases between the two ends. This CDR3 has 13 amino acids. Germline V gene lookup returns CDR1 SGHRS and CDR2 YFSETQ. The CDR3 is CASSLSTNQPQHF. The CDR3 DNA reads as TGCGCCAGCAGCTTGTCAACAAATCAGCCCCAGCATTTT.

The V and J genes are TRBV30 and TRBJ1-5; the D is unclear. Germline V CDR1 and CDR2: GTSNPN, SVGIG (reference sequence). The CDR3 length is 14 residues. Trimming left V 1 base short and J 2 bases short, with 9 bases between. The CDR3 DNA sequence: TGTGCCTGGAGTGCGGGTCTTGGCAATCAGCCCCAGCATTTT. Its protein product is CAWSAGLGNQPQHF. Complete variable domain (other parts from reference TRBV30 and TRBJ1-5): SQTIHQWPATLVQPVGSPLSLECTVEGTSNPNLYWYRQAAGRGLQLLFYSVGIGQISSEVPQNLSASRPQDRQFILSSKKLLLSDSGFYLCAWSAGLGNQPQHFGDGTRLSIL.

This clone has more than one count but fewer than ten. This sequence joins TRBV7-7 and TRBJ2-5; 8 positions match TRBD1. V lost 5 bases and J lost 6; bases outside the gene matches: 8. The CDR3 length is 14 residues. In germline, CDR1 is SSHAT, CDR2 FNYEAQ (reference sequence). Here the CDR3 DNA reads TGTGCCAGCAGCACCGGACAGGGTGCGAAGACCCAGTACTTC. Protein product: CASSTGQGAKTQYF.

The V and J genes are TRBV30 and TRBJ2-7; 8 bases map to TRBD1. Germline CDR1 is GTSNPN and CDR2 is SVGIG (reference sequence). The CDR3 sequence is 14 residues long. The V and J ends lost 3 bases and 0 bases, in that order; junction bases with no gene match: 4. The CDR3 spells CAWRAGQASYEQYF. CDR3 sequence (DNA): TGTGCCTGGAGGGCGGGACAGGCCTCCTACGAGCAGTACTTC.

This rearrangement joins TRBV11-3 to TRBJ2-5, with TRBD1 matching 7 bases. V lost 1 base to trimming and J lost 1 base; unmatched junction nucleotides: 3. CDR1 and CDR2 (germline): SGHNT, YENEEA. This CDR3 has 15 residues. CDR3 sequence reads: CASSLVTGLQETQYF. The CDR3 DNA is TGTGCCAGCAGCTTAGTGACAGGGCTCCAAGAGACCCAGTACTTC. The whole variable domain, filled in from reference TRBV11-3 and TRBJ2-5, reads EAGVVQSPRYKIIEKKQPVAFWCNPISGHNTLYWYLQNLGQGPELLIRYENEEAVDDSQLPKDRFSAERLKGVDSTLKIQPAELGDSAVYLCASSLVTGLQETQYFGPGTRLLVL.

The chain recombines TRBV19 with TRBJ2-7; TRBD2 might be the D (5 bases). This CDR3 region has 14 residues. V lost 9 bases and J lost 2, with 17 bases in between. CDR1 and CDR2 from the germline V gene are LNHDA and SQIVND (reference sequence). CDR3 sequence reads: CASRPRGGTYEQYF. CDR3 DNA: TGTGCCAGCCGGCCCCGGGGTGGGACCTACGAGCAGTACTTC.

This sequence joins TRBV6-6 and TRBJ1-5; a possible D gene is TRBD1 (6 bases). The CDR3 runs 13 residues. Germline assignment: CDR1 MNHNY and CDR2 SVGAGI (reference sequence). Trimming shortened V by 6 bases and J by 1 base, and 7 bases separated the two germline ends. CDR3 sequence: CASRDSSNQPQHF. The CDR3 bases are TGTGCCAGCAGGGACAGCAGCAATCAGCCCCAGCATTTT.

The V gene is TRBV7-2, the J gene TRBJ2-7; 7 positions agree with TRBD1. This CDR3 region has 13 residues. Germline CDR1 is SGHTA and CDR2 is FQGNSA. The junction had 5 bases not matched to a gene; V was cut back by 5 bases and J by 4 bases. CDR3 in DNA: TGTGCCAGCAGCCAGGACAGGTTGTACGAGCAGTACTTC. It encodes CASSQDRLYEQYF.

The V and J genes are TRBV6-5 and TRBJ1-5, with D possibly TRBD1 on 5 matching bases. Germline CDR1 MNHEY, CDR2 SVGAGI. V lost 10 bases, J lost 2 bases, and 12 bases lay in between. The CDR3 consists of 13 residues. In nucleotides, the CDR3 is TGTGCCACCAGGGTAGCGGGCAATCAGCCCCAGCATTTT. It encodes CATRVAGNQPQHF.

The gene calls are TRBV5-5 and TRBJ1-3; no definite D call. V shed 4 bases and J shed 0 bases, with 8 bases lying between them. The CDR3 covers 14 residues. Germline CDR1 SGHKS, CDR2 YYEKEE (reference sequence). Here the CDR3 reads CASSLENSGNTIYF. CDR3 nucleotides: TGTGCCAGCAGCCTCGAGAACTCTGGAAACACCATATATTTT.

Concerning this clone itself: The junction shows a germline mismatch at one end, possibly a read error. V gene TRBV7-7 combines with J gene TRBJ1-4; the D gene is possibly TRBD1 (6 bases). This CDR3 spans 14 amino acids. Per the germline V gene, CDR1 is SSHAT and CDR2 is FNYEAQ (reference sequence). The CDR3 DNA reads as TGTGCTAGCAGCTTATCAGGGGACAATGAAAAACTGTTTTTT. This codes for CASSLSGDNEKLFF.

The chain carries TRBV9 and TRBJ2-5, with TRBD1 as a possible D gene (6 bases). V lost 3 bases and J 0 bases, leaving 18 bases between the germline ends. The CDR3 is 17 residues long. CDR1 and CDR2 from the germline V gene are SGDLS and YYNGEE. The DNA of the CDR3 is TGTGCCAGCAGCGGAGAGTATTACCGGGACAACCAAGAGACCCAGTACTTC. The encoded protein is CASSGEYYRDNQETQYF.

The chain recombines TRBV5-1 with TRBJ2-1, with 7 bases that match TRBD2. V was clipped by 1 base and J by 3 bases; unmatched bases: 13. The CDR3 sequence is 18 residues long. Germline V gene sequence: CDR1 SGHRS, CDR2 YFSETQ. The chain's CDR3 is CASSLLAGEGPNYNEQFF. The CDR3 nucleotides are TGCGCCAGCAGCTTGTTGGCGGGGGAGGGCCCAAACTACAATGAGCAGTTCTTC. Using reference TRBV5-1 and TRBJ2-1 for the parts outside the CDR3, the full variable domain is KAGVTQTPRYLIKTRGQQVTLSCSPISGHRSVSWYQQTPGQGLQFLFEYFSETQRNKGNFPGRFSGRQFSNSRSEMNVSTLELGDSALYLCASSLLAGEGPNYNEQFFGPGTRLTVL.